This T cell receptor (beta chain) was recorded in a study of T cell responses to AZD1222 COVID-19 vaccine. Profiling relied on immunoSEQ multiplex PCR, and the TCRdb table lists in-frame clones only, not all of them. In the table there are 100,000 to 120,000 clones, 92% of which are singletons. This receptor was taken from an adult who received the AZD1222 COVID-19 vaccine. This specimen was peripheral blood, taken 28 days after the second AZD1222 dose.

The CDR3 reads CASSSRGTNTEAFF. In nucleotides, the CDR3 is TGTGCCAGCAGCAGCCGGGGGACGAACACTGAAGCTTTCTTT. V and J are TRBV7-9 and TRBJ1-1; tentatively, D is TRBD1 (5 bases). Trimming took 5 bases from V and 1 from J, leaving 11 bases between them. Germline CDR1 SEHNR, CDR2 FQNEAQ (reference sequence). The CDR3 runs 14 residues.